This TCR beta chain was captured in a study of blood T cell repertoires in COVID-19. Overall study context: Sites in the United States, Italy and Spain provided acute and convalescent COVID-19 samples.

Study processing details: Amplification of reference gene primers was used by the study to estimate nucleated cell counts. Measured with immunoSEQ multiplex PCR; TCRdb has only the in-frame clones, and not every one. V, J and clone size reflect that table, while D and trimming were determined from the DNA. The data contain around 80,000 clones, over 75% of them singletons. Germline loops: CDR1 MGHDK, CDR2 SYGVNS. The CDR3 is made up of 18 amino acids. Trimming removed 6 bases at V and 3 bases at J, with 27 bases between. The TCR originated in a man older than 75 with acute or convalescent COVID-19. Sequencing input: peripheral blood. The J gene is TRBJ2-7, the V gene TRBV25-1, with D possibly being TRBD1 (6 bases). CDR3 sequence (DNA): TGTGCCAGCAGCCACTTACCGCACAGGGCCCGCCGCCTCTACGAGCAGTACTTC. Translating it yields CASSHLPHRARRLYEQYF.